This T cell receptor beta chain derives from a study of blood T cell repertoires in COVID-19. Study summary: The United States, Italy and Spain were the sources of the acute and convalescent COVID-19 samples. PBMCs, B-cell-depleted T cells, or T cells provided the cDNA or gDNA that made up the material.

The V gene's germline CDR1 is MNHEY and CDR2 SVGAGI. This CDR3 has 14 amino acids. V was cut by 10 bases and J by 0 bases, with 15 bases left in between. Under the authors' procedure: Amplification with reference gene primers provided the estimates of nucleated cell counts. Sequenced by immunoSEQ multiplex PCR; TCRdb stores in-frame clones only, minus some. V and J calls and clone size are those listed in that table; D and trimming were worked out from the DNA. The sample records about 140,000 clones, approximately 89% being singletons. This chain joins TRBV6-5 and TRBJ1-1, with D unresolved. The sequenced sample consisted of peripheral blood. This clonotype originated in a human donor in a cohort sampled during active COVID-19. CDR3 bases: TGTGCCAACGCTCGGGATTCTATGAACACTGAAGCTTTCTTT. Its translation is CANARDSMNTEAFF.